This record covers a single T cell receptor beta chain. This sample was taken from a study of T cell changes during pregnancy in multiple sclerosis. In germline, CDR1 is SEHNR, CDR2 FQNEAQ (reference sequence). The length of the CDR3 is 14 residues. Trimming pared 4 bases from V and 1 base from J, leaving 11 bases between. Data came from immunoSEQ multiplex PCR; TCRdb stores just in-frame clones and leaves some out. This table has fewer than 50,000 clones, 88% appearing once. This sequence was found in a female donor with multiple sclerosis, enrolled in a pregnancy study. Here the sequenced sample was CD8+ T cells from peripheral blood mononuclear cells, taken in the third trimester of pregnancy. The gene calls are TRBV7-9 and TRBJ2-7; tentative D call: TRBD1 (5 bases). CDR3 amino acids: CASSSDIPSYEQYF. The DNA of the CDR3 is TGTGCCAGCAGCTCGGACATCCCGTCCTACGAGCAGTACTTC. Full variable domain (remainder filled in from reference TRBV7-9 and TRBJ2-7): DTGVSQNPRHKITKRGQNVTFRCDPISEHNRLYWYRQTLGQGPEFLTYFQNEAQLEKSRLLSDRFSAERPKGSFSTLEIQRTEQGDSAMYLCASSSDIPSYEQYFGPGTRLTVT.